The 9 T cell receptor beta chains presented below share a single source sample, sequenced in a study of radiation and T cells in renal cell carcinoma. Time point reported: blood 2 weeks post-SBRT. Treatment defined: 15 Gy SBRT to primary tumor, nephrectomy 4 weeks later. TCRdb's copy holds only in-frame clones and misses some; the assay was immunoSEQ multiplex PCR. The sample yields some 76,000 clones, over 80% seen once. Here the sequenced sample was blood, taken from a patient whose treatment included radiotherapy and nephrectomy. The origin of the receptors is a man aged 55 to 69 with renal cell carcinoma.

The count of this clone is one. In nucleotides, the CDR3 is TGTGCCAGTGACCGGGACAGGGTATTTCAGCCCCAGCATTTT. It translates to CASDRDRVFQPQHF. The genes are TRBV19 and TRBJ1-5; 9 nucleotides agree with TRBD1. Germline loops: CDR1 LNHDA, CDR2 SQIVND (reference sequence). The V gene end was trimmed by 8 bases and the J gene end by 6 bases; junction bases not matched to a gene: 8. The CDR3 runs 14 residues.

This clone was observed a handful of times. The chain is built from TRBV7-8 and TRBJ2-1; TRBD2 is a possible D gene (5 bases). V lost 2 bases, J lost 3 bases, and 8 bases lay in between. This CDR3 spans 14 amino acids. CDR1 and CDR2 (germline): SGHVS, FQNEAQ. This chain's CDR3 is CASSLSRGYNEQFF. The CDR3 region has the DNA TGTGCCAGCAGCTTAAGTCGGGGCTACAATGAGCAGTTCTTC.

The rearrangement links TRBV28 to TRBJ1-1; D ambiguous. Germline V gene sequence: CDR1 MDHEN, CDR2 SYDVKM. The germline V and J ends were trimmed by 1 base and 2 bases, with 11 bases remaining between them. The CDR3 contains 15 residues. CDR3: CASSLLSGFNTEAFF. CDR3 nucleotides: TGTGCCAGCAGTTTATTATCGGGGTTCAACACTGAAGCTTTCTTT.

This chain joins TRBV4-1 and TRBJ2-1; D gene uncertain. The CDR3 sequence is 14 residues long. CDR1 is MGHRA and CDR2 is YSYEKL in the germline V gene. The V gene lost 3 bases and the J gene lost 2 bases, with 8 bases spanning the gap. This CDR3 reads CASSHFDAYNEQFF. CDR3 DNA: TGCGCCAGCAGCCATTTTGACGCCTACAATGAGCAGTTCTTC.

The V and J genes are TRBV11-1 and TRBJ1-1; TRBD1 might be the D (6 bases). Germline loops: CDR1 SGHAT, CDR2 FQDESV (reference sequence). The CDR3 is 15 amino acids. Deletions cut 7 bases from V and 3 bases from J, with 18 bases between. CDR3 in DNA: TGTGCCAGCACCCCGGGGGGCCGGCGGGACACTGAAGCTTTCTTT. This gives the protein CASTPGGRRDTEAFF.

This rearrangement joins TRBV9 to TRBJ2-2; the D call may be TRBD1 or TRBD2 (5 bases each). CDR3 length: 17 residues. Trimming removed 0 bases from V and 1 base from J, with 13 bases in between. The V gene's germline CDR1 is SGDLS and CDR2 YYNGEE. CDR3 bases: TGTGCCAGCAGCGTAGCAGGGACCCAGATGAACACCGGGGAGCTGTTTTTT. As protein: CASSVAGTQMNTGELFF.

The V and J genes are TRBV5-1 and TRBJ2-6; unclear D gene. The germline CDR1 and CDR2 sequences are SGHRS and YFSETQ. The CDR3 length is 16 residues. Trimming cost V 5 bases and J 0 bases, with 12 bases left between them. CDR3 region: CASSRTVASGANVLTF. DNA for the CDR3: TGCGCCAGCAGTAGAACGGTGGCCTCTGGGGCCAACGTCCTGACTTTC.

The V and J genes are TRBV29-1 and TRBJ2-3; 10 nucleotides agree with TRBD1. The germline V gene has CDR1 SQVTM and CDR2 ANQGSEA. The V segment lost 4 bases and the J segment 3 bases; nucleotides outside the gene matches: 1. The CDR3 is made up of 13 amino acids. The CDR3 sequence: CSVGDRGTDTQYF. The CDR3 coding sequence is TGCAGCGTTGGGGACAGGGGAACAGATACGCAGTATTTT.

In this sample, this clone turned up a few times. V gene TRBV11-2 combines with J gene TRBJ1-3; unclear D gene. Looked up from germline, CDR1 is SGHAT and CDR2 is FQNNGV. Trimming stripped 5 bases from V and 1 base from J, with 9 bases between. This CDR3 is 14 amino acids long. The CDR3: CASSPEASGNTIYF. The CDR3 nucleotides read TGTGCCAGCAGCCCCGAAGCGTCTGGAAACACCATATATTTT.